This T cell receptor (beta chain) was documented in a study of blood T cell repertoires in COVID-19. Study as a whole: Nucleic acid was either cDNA or gDNA, and it came from T cells, B-cell-depleted T cells, or PBMCs.

Authors' data handling: Scientists estimated how many nucleated cells there were by amplifying reference gene primers. Only in-frame clones appear in the TCRdb table, and some are missing; sequencing was by immunoSEQ multiplex PCR. V and J calls and clone size come straight from that table; D and trimming were deduced from the DNA. The sample lists 100,000 to 150,000 clones, roughly 85% seen once, with about 7% in the top ten. This sequence was found in a man older than 75 with active or convalescent COVID-19. Material: peripheral blood.

CDR3 residues: CASSRTIQETQYF. CDR3 bases: TGTGCCAGCAGCCGGACTATCCAAGAGACCCAGTACTTC. The chain joins TRBV7-6 to TRBJ2-5, with D perhaps matching TRBD2 (6 bases). The germline V and J ends were trimmed by 5 bases and 1 base, with 8 bases remaining between them. CDR1 is SGHVS and CDR2 is FNYEAQ in the germline V gene. This CDR3 comprises 13 residues.